The source of this T cell receptor (beta chain) is a study of radiotherapy plus CTLA-4 blockade in lung cancer. CDR1 is SEHNR and CDR2 is FQNEAQ in the germline V gene (reference sequence). V lost 0 bases and J lost 0, with 10 bases in between. This CDR3 region has 16 residues. Produced via immunoSEQ multiplex PCR; TCRdb's table is partial and in-frame only. Here the sample spans about 72,000 clones, over 75% being singletons. This TCR came from a human donor with non-small cell lung cancer who had a partial response to radiotherapy plus ipilimumab. The source was peripheral blood, collected from a patient treated with radiotherapy plus ipilimumab. The chain couples TRBV7-9 to TRBJ2-3; no clear D. The CDR3 region is CASSLALLPSTDTQYF. As DNA, the CDR3 is TGTGCCAGCAGCTTAGCGTTACTACCAAGCACAGATACGCAGTATTTT.